Below, 18 T cell receptor beta chains from the same sample are listed, as sequenced in a study of T cell repertoires in cytomegalovirus infection (dated by TCRdb to the late 2010s). The sample was run on an Illumina HiSeq 1500. TCRdb reanalyzed the raw reads on its own, using fastp at Q25 for trimming and MiXCR for clone calling, and kept in-frame beta chains. Entries are consolidated by CDR3 protein sequence, retaining the most common genes and DNA. The sample data list roughly 720,000 distinct CDR3 sequences, and approximately 34% of these were observed just once. The ten largest account for around 2.6% of the sample. The sequencing sample was made of PBMCs. Receptor source: a human donor in good health (CMV status not recorded). Some clones in this sample may be carry-over from other donors' samples.

This clonotype was counted between two and nine times. This chain uses TRBV4-1 with TRBJ2-3; 8 bases are shared with TRBD1. Germline V gives CDR1 MGHRA, CDR2 YSYEKL. The CDR3 extends over 15 amino acids. V shed 0 bases, J shed 4 bases, and the junction held 3 bases outside the gene matches. This CDR3 reads CASSQDRGLADTQYF. In DNA, the CDR3 is TGCGCCAGCAGCCAAGACAGGGGGCTGGCAGATACGCAGTATTTT.

The J gene is TRBJ2-7, the V gene TRBV10-3; D may be TRBD1 (5 bases). CDR1 ENHRY and CDR2 SYGVKD come from the germline V gene. The CDR3 is made up of 13 amino acids. The ends were cut back, 10 bases at V and 3 bases at J, with 16 bases in the middle. The CDR3 region is CASATGRDYEQYF. As DNA, the CDR3 is TGTGCCAGCGCAACAGGCAGAGACTACGAGCAGTACTTC.

J is TRBJ2-5 and V is TRBV5-6; 10 bases map to TRBD2. This CDR3 contains 15 residues. V trimming: 1 base; J trimming: 9 bases; junction bases outside the gene matches: 9. From germline, CDR1 is SGHDT and CDR2 YYEEEE. In DNA form, the CDR3 reads TGTGCCAGCAGCTTGCCGACTAGCGGGTTCAGTTCCCAGTACTTC. The encoded protein is CASSLPTSGFSSQYF.

Remarks on this clonotype: A much larger clone differs from this one at a single base, so this may be a read error. The rearrangement links TRBV11-1 to TRBJ1-3; D is ambiguous. This CDR3 region has 13 residues. CDR1 is SGHAT, CDR2 FQDESV, per germline (reference sequence). The CDR3 sequence is CDSSQPPGNTIYF. The CDR3 DNA sequence: TGTGACAGCAGCCAACCTCCTGGAAACACCATATATTTT.

There are a few counts of this clonotype. The chain employs TRBV6-1 and TRBJ2-2; 7 positions match TRBD1. Germline V gene sequence: CDR1 MNHNS, CDR2 SASEGT. V shed 10 bases and J 1 base; nucleotides not matched to a gene: 3. The CDR3 totals 13 residues. For the CDR3, the DNA is TGTGCCACCCGGACAGGGAACACCGGGGAGCTGTTTTTT. The encoded protein is CATRTGNTGELFF.

This chain uses TRBV7-9 with TRBJ1-1; 7 bases map to TRBD1. The CDR3 runs to 17 residues. Trimming took 3 bases from V and 1 from J; bases not matched to a gene: 11. Looked up from germline, CDR1 is SEHNR and CDR2 is FQNEAQ (reference sequence). DNA for the CDR3: TGTGCCAGCAGCTTGGGAAAGAGAGGGACAGAGAACACTGAAGCTTTCTTT. Its translation: CASSLGKRGTENTEAFF.

The CDR3 sequence: CASSPTSGEAYNEQFF. The CDR3 nucleotides read TGTGCCAGCAGCCCCACTAGCGGGGAGGCCTACAATGAGCAGTTCTTC. This sequence joins TRBV5-4 and TRBJ2-1; TRBD2 agrees at 10 bases. This CDR3 region has 16 residues. In germline, CDR1 is SGHNT, CDR2 YYREEE (reference sequence). V shed 4 bases and J 2 bases; nucleotides not matched to a gene: 6.

This chain's CDR3 is CATSRDVLTGTSGNTIYF. In DNA form, the CDR3 reads TGTGCCACCAGCAGAGATGTTTTGACAGGGACCTCTGGAAACACCATATATTTT. The chain recombines TRBV15 with TRBJ1-3, with 7 bases aligning to TRBD1. The germline V gene encodes CDR1 LNHNV and CDR2 YYDKDF (reference sequence). This CDR3 is built from 18 residues. J gave up 0 bases and V 0 bases, and 8 bases lay outside the gene matches.

The chain recombines TRBV7-2 with TRBJ2-1; 8 positions agree with TRBD2. The CDR3 loop spans 17 amino acids. V was pared by 3 bases and J by 6 bases, with 13 bases of the junction left unmatched. CDR1 and CDR2 from the germline V gene are SGHTA and FQGNSA. CDR3 in amino acids: CASSFLAGGPPFNEQFF. The CDR3 coding sequence is TGTGCCAGCAGCTTCCTCGCGGGGGGCCCACCCTTCAATGAGCAGTTCTTC.

This chain joins TRBV19 and TRBJ1-1; D remains unclear. Trimming stripped 2 bases from V and 3 bases from J, with 13 bases between. The CDR3 loop spans 15 amino acids. The germline gives CDR1 LNHDA, CDR2 SQIVND (reference sequence). The CDR3: CASSITPGSYTEAFF. Here the CDR3 DNA reads TGTGCCAGTAGTATAACGCCCGGGAGTTACACTGAAGCTTTCTTT.

This clonotype was seen a handful of times. V is TRBV27 and J is TRBJ2-1, with D perhaps matching TRBD2 (7 bases). CDR1 and CDR2 (germline): MNHEY, SMNVEV (reference sequence). The CDR3 extends over 15 amino acids. V lost 8 bases to trimming and J lost 9 bases, with 23 bases between them. CDR3 residues: CASGPRGALPGEQFF. The CDR3 DNA reads as TGTGCCAGCGGACCTCGGGGGGCCTTACCGGGTGAGCAGTTCTTC.

This sequence joins TRBV19 and TRBJ2-7; D is unresolved. V dropped 4 bases and J dropped 7 bases, with 20 bases sitting between them. The CDR3 consists of 15 residues. The germline gives CDR1 LNHDA, CDR2 SQIVND (reference sequence). DNA of the CDR3: TGTGCCAGTAGTAACGCTTTCCGCGCGGATGGGGAGCAGTACTTC. Translation gives CASSNAFRADGEQYF.

This clonotype was found once. This clone may be a read error of a much larger clone one base away. Here the CDR3 DNA reads TGTGCCAGCAGCGCTACACCCACAGCCTACAATGAGCAGTTCTTC. It is translated as CASSATPTAYNEQFF. The chain employs TRBV7-9 and TRBJ2-1; no clear D. The V end lost 5 bases, the J end lost 2 bases, and 13 bases lay between the germline ends. Germline CDR1 is SEHNR and CDR2 is FQNEAQ (reference sequence). This CDR3 region has 15 residues.

This clonotype has a handful of counts. The gene calls are TRBV29-1 and TRBJ1-2, with 8 bases that match TRBD1. CDR1 is SQVTM, CDR2 ANQGSEA, per germline. V was clipped by 7 bases and J by 8 bases; unmatched bases: 21. The CDR3 consists of 16 residues. The CDR3 here is CSAEVGAGQGRRGYTF. CDR3 sequence (DNA): TGCAGCGCTGAGGTTGGGGCAGGACAGGGACGGAGGGGCTACACCTTC.

This clonotype was seen a handful of times. The CDR3 DNA reads as TGTGCCAGCAGTTTTGTGCAGAACACTGAAGCTTTCTTT. Amino acids: CASSFVQNTEAFF. The gene calls are TRBV12-3 or TRBV12-4 and TRBJ1-1; D call uncertain. The CDR3 covers 13 residues. The ends were cut back, 3 bases at V and 1 base at J, with 6 bases in the middle.

CDR3 in DNA: TGCAGCGTTGAAGTAGGCGCGAGCTCCTACGAGCAGTACTTC. Protein product: CSVEVGASSYEQYF. The V call is TRBV29-1, the J call TRBJ2-7, with unresolved D. Trimming removed 1 base from V and 0 bases from J, with 10 bases in between. The CDR3 is 14 amino acids. Germline values: CDR1 SQVTM, CDR2 ANQGSEA.

The chain couples TRBV20-1 to TRBJ2-7; 7 nucleotides match TRBD1. V was pared by 8 bases and J by 3 bases, with 10 bases of the junction left unmatched. The CDR3 has 13 amino acids. From germline, CDR1 is DFQATT and CDR2 SNEGSKA (reference sequence). The chain's CDR3 is CSSKKGADYEQYF. DNA for the CDR3: TGCAGTTCTAAGAAGGGGGCTGACTACGAGCAGTACTTC.

A word on this clonotype: Given a much more abundant clone one base away, this may be a read error. The chain is built from TRBV28 and TRBJ1-6, with D unclear. The length of the CDR3 is 13 residues. Looked up from germline, CDR1 is MDHEN and CDR2 is SYDVKM. Here the CDR3 DNA reads TGTGCCAGCAGTTATGACACTAATTCACCCCTCCAATTT. It encodes CASSYDTNSPLQF.